Below, one T cell receptor (beta chain) is given with its context. Antigen: not known. These data originate in a study of T cell responses to AZD1222 COVID-19 vaccine. General observations from the study: Per reports, nearly half of all spike-specific TCRs target regions that are unmutated in variants.

The CDR3 is made up of 14 amino acids. The germline V gene has CDR1 SGHNT and CDR2 YYREEE (reference sequence). Trimming shortened V by 4 bases and J by 4 bases, and 14 bases separated the two germline ends. The repertoire was sequenced with immunoSEQ multiplex PCR; TCRdb's copy has only in-frame clones and lacks some. The sample includes 140,000 to 150,000 clones, roughly 92% of them seen just once. The chain recombines TRBV5-4 with TRBJ1-2, with unresolved D. The clonotype originates from an adult in good health. The sample was peripheral blood, taken on day 0 of AZD1222 vaccination. The CDR3 protein is CASSPGPSGYGYTF. The CDR3 coding sequence is TGTGCCAGCAGCCCCGGACCTTCGGGCTATGGCTACACCTTC. Complete variable domain (other parts from reference TRBV5-4 and TRBJ1-2): ETGVTQSPTHLIKTRGQQVTLRCSSQSGHNTVSWYQQALGQGPQFIFQYYREEENGRGNFPPRFSGLQFPNYSSELNVNALELDDSALYLCASSPGPSGYGYTFGSGTRLTVV.